This T cell receptor beta chain was retrieved from a study of T and B cells in COVID-19 patients. Turning to the study itself: Peripheral blood came from COVID-19 patients with active infection or after recovery. Critical illness requiring mechanical ventilation or extracorporeal membrane oxygenation affected about 55% of the roughly 20 active-infection patients. Median age was about 30 years in the recovered cohort and approximately 68 years in the active-infection cohort. Most of the roughly 20 active-infection patients had comorbidities associated with unfavorable COVID-19 outcome.

Blood genomic DNA input for TRB amplification was 250-500 ng. Within the sample, this clonotype is medium-sized. V lost 8 bases and J lost 5, with 21 bases in between. CDR1 is GTSNPN, CDR2 SVGIG, per germline (reference sequence). The CDR3 covers 14 residues. Multiplex PCR with BIOMED2 TRB-A/B primer pools amplified TRB rearrangements. From the multiplex PCR reads, TCRdb called clonotypes with MiXCR, one entry per CDR3 protein. The repertoire includes under 6,500 distinct CDR3 sequences, 27% of them detected once, and roughly 5.9% sits in the top ten. The sample taken for sequencing was blood. The chain links TRBV30 to TRBJ2-5; D tentatively fits TRBD1 or TRBD2 (6 bases each). The sequence derives from a human donor with active COVID-19. The CDR3 loop reads CAGGGRGFRETQYF. The CDR3 bases are TGTGCCGGAGGGGGACGGGGTTTTAGGGAGACCCAGTACTTC. Looking up the rest from reference TRBV30 and TRBJ2-5 gives the full variable domain: SQTIHQWPATLVQPVGSPLSLECTVEGTSNPNLYWYRQAAGRGLQLLFYSVGIGQISSEVPQNLSASRPQDRQFILSSKKLLLSDSGFYLCAGGGRGFRETQYFGPGTRLLVL.